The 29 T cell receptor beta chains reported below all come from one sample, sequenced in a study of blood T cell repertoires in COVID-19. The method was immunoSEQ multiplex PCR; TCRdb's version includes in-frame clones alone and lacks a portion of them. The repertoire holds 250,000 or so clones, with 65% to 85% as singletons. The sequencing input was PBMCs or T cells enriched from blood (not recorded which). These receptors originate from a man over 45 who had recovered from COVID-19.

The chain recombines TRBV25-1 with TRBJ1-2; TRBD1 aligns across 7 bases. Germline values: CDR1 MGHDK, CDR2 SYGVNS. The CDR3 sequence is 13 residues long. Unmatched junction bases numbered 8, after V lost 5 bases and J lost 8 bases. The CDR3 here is CASSPSTGRGYTF. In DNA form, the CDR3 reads TGTGCCAGCAGTCCGTCGACAGGGCGGGGCTACACCTTC.

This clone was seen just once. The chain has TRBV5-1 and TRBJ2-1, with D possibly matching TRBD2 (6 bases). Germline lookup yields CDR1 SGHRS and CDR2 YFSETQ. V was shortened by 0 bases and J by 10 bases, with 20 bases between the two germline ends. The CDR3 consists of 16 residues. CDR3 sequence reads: CASSLADGGPLEEQFF. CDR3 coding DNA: TGCGCCAGCAGCTTGGCCGACGGAGGGCCTCTGGAAGAGCAGTTCTTC.

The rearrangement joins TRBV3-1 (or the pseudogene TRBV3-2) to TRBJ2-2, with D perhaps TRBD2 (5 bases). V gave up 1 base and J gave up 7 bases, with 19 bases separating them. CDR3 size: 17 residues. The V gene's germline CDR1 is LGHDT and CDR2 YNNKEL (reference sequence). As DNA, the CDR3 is TGTGCCAGCAGCCAAGGACGTCCAAGAGGGATCGGCGGGGAGCTGTTTTTT. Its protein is CASSQGRPRGIGGELFF.

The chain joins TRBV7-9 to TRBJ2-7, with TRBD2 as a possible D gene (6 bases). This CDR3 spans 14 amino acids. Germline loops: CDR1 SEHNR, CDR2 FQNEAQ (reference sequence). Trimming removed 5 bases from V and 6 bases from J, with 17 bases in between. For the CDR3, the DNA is TGTGCCAGCAGCCAGGCACTAGCAGGCGGCGAGCAGTACTTC. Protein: CASSQALAGGEQYF.

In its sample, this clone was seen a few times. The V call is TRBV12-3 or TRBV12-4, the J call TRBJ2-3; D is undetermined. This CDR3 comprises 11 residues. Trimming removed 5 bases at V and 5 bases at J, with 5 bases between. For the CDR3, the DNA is TGTGCCAGCAGTCCTCTAGATACGCAGTATTTT. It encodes CASSPLDTQYF.

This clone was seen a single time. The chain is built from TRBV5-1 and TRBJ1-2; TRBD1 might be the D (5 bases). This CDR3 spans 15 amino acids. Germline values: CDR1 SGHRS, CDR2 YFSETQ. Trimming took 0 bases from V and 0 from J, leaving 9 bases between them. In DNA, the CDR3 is TGCGCCAGCAGCTTGGCCTCAGGGACTAACTATGGCTACACCTTC. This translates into CASSLASGTNYGYTF.

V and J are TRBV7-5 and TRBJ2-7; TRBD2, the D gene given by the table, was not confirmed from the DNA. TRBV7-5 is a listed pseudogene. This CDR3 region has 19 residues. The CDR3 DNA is TGTGCCAGAAGCTTAGAGCGATCCTTGCTCTCCTTGAAATGCTACGAGCAGTACTTC. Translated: CARSLERSLLSLKCYEQYF.

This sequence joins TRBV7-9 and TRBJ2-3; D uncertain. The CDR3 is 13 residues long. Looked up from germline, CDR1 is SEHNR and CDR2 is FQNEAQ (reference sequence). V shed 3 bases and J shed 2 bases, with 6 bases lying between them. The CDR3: CASSFPSTDTQYF. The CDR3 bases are TGTGCCAGCAGCTTCCCCTCCACAGATACGCAGTATTTT.

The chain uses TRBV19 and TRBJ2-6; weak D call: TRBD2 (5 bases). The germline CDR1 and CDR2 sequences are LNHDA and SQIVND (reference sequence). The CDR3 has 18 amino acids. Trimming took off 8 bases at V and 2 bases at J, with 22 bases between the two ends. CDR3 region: CASLRGSPGSAGANVLTF. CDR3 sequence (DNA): TGTGCCAGTTTGCGTGGGAGTCCGGGGTCGGCTGGGGCCAACGTCCTGACTTTC.

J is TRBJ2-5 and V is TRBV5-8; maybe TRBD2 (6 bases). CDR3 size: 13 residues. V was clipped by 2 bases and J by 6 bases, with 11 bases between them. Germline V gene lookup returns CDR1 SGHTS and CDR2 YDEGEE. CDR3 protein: CASSLRLDKTQYF. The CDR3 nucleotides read TGTGCCAGCAGCTTACGACTAGACAAGACCCAGTACTTC.

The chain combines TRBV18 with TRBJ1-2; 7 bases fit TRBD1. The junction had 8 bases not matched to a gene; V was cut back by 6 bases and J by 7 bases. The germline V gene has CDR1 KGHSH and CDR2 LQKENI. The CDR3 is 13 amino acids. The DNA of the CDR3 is TGTGCCAGCTCCCCCGACAGGGCTCCTGGCTACACCTTC. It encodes CASSPDRAPGYTF.

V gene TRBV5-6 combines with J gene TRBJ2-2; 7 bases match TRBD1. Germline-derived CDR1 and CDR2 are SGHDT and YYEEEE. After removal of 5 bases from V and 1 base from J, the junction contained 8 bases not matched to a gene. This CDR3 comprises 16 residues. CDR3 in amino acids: CASRDRQVQNTGELFF. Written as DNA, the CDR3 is TGTGCCAGCAGGGACAGGCAGGTCCAGAACACCGGGGAGCTGTTTTTT.

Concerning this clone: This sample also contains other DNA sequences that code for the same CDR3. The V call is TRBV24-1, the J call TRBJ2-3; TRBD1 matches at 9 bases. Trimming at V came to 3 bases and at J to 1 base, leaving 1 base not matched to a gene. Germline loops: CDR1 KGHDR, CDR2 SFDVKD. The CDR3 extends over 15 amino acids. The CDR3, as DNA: TGTGCCACCAGTGATCGGACAGGGGGCACAGATACGCAGTATTTT. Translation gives CATSDRTGGTDTQYF.

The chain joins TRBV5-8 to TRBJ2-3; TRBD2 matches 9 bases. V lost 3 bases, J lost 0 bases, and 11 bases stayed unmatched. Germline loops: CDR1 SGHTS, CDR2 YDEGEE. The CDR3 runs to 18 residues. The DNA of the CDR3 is TGTGCCAGCAGCTATGGAGGCGGGGGGGGTTATAGCACAGATACGCAGTATTTT. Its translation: CASSYGGGGGYSTDTQYF.

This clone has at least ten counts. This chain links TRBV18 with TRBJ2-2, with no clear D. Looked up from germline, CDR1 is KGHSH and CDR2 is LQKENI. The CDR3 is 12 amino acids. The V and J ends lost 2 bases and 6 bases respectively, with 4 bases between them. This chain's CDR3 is CASSPDSGELFF. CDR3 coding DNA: TGTGCCAGCTCACCAGACTCCGGGGAGCTGTTTTTT.

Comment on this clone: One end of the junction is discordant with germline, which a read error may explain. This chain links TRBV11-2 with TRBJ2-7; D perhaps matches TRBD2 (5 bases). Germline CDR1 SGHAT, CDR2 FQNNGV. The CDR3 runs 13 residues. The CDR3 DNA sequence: TGTGCCAGCAGCCTCACCACGGACCTTGGGGAGAACTTC. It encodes CASSLTTDLGENF.

CDR3 in DNA: TGTGCCAGCTCACCCCTTGCTATTTCCGAAGGGGTTGAGACCCAGTACTTC. It codes for CASSPLAISEGVETQYF. The chain is built from TRBV18 and TRBJ2-5, with a possible D match to TRBD1 (5 bases). Looked up from germline, CDR1 is KGHSH and CDR2 is LQKENI. Trimming left V 3 bases short and J 5 bases short, with 22 bases between. There are 17 residues in the CDR3.

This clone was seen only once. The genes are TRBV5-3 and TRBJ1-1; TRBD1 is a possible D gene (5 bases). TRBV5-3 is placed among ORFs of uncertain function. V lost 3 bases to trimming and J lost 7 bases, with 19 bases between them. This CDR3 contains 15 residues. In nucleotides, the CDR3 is TGTGCCAGAAGCTCATCGAGGCCGGGGGGATATGAAGCTTTCTTT. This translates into CARSSSRPGGYEAFF.

CDR3 loop: CASSLGQAYGYTF. DNA of the CDR3: TGTGCCAGCAGTTTGGGACAGGCCTATGGCTACACCTTC. This sequence joins TRBV12-3 or TRBV12-4 and TRBJ1-2; TRBD1 matches at 8 bases. The ends lost 3 bases at V and 4 bases at J; junction bases unmatched: 1. This CDR3 contains 13 residues.

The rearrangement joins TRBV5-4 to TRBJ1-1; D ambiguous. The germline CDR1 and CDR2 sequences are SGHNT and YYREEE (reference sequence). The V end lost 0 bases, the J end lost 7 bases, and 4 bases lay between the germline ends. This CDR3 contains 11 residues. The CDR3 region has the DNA TGTGCCAGCAGCTTGGACAGTGAAGCTTTCTTT. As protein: CASSLDSEAFF.

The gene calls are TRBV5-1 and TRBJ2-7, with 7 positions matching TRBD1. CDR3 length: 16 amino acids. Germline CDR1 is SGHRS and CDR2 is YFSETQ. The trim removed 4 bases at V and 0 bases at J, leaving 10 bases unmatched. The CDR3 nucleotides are TGCGCCAGCAGCACCCCGGACAGGCCTAGCTCCTACGAGCAGTACTTC. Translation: CASSTPDRPSSYEQYF. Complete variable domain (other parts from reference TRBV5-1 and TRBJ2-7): KAGVTQTPRYLIKTRGQQVTLSCSPISGHRSVSWYQQTPGQGLQFLFEYFSETQRNKGNFPGRFSGRQFSNSRSEMNVSTLELGDSALYLCASSTPDRPSSYEQYFGPGTRLTVT.

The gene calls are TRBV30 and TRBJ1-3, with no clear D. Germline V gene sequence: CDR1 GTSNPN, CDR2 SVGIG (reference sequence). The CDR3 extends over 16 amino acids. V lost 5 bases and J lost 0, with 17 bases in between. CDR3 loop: CAWGGRTVTSGNTIYF. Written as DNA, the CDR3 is TGTGCCTGGGGAGGAAGAACGGTCACCTCTGGAAACACCATATATTTT.

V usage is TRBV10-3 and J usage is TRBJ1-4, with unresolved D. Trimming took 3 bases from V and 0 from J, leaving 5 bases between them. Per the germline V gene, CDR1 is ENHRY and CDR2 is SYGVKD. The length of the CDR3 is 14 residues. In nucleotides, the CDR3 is TGTGCCATCAGTGACGTTGCAACTAATGAAAAACTGTTTTTT. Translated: CAISDVATNEKLFF.

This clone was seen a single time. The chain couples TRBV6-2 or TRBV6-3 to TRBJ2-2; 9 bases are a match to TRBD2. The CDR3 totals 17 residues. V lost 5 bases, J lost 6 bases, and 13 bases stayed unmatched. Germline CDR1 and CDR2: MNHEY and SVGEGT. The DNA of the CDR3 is TGTGCCAGCAGTCGGAGTAGCGGGGGCCCCCTCGCCGGGGAGCTGTTTTTT. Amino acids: CASSRSSGGPLAGELFF.

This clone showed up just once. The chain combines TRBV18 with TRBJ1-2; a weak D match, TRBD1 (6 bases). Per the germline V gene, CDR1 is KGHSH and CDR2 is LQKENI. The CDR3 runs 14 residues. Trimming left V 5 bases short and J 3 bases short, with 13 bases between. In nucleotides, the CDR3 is TGTGCCAGCTCAGAACAGGGTATTGACTATGGCTACACCTTC. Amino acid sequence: CASSEQGIDYGYTF.

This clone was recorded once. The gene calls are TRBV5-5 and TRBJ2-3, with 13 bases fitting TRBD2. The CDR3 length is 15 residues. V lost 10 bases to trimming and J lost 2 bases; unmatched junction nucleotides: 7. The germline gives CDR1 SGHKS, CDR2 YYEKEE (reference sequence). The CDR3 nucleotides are TGTGCCGGGACTAGCGGGGCGTTGAACACAGATACGCAGTATTTT. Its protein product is CAGTSGALNTDTQYF.

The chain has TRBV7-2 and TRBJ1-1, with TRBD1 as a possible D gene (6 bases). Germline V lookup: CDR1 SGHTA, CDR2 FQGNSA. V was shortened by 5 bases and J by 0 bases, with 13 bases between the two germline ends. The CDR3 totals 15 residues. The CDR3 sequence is CASSPQTGMNTEAFF. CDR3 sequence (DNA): TGTGCCAGCAGCCCCCAGACAGGAATGAACACTGAAGCTTTCTTT.

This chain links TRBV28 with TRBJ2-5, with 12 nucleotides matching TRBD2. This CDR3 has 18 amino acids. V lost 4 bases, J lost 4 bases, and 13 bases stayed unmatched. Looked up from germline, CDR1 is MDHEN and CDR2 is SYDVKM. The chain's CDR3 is CASSSLAGGPYGVETQYF. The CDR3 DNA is TGTGCCAGCAGTTCCCTAGCGGGAGGGCCTTATGGAGTAGAGACCCAGTACTTC.

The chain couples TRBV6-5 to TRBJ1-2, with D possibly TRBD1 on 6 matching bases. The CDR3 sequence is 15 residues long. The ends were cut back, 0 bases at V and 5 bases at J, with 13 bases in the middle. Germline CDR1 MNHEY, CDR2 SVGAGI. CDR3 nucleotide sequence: TGTGCCAGCAGTTACTCCGCCGGACAGCTTTATGGCTACACCTTC. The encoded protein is CASSYSAGQLYGYTF.